This T cell receptor (beta chain) was profiled in a study of CD8+CD57+ T cells in acquired aplastic anemia. Study-level points and caveats: Fewer than 30 CD8+ CDR3 sequences were shared between patients and controls.

This clonotype appeared many times. Its matching antigen is unknown. TCR beta VDJ and CDR3 profiling used genomic DNA as template. TCRdb re-called the reads through MiXCR, storing one row per CDR3 protein. The sample has approximately 300,000 distinct CDR3 sequences, about 50% seen once. For sequencing, patients were chosen who had shown expansion of CD8+CD57+ cells by flow cytometry. Each patient carried a diagnosis of severe acquired aplastic anemia. Sampling of blood occurred while the patients had still received no therapy. Looked up from germline, CDR1 is ENHRY and CDR2 is SYGVKD. The CDR3 sequence is 16 residues long. V dropped 4 bases and J dropped 7; count of bases not matched to a gene: 15.

The sequencing sample was made of sorted CD4+, CD8+, or CD8+CD57+ T cells (not recorded which) from PBMCs. V and J are TRBV10-3 and TRBJ2-7; 8 bases match TRBD2. This receptor was taken from a human donor with aplastic anemia. CDR3 region: CAISGYSGTIMGEQYF. The CDR3 nucleotides read TGTGCCATCAGTGGTTATAGCGGGACGATTATGGGGGAGCAGTACTTC.